This TCR beta chain was identified during a study of CD8+ T cells in alopecia areata. Across the whole study: Severity among treated patients was scored by the percentage of scalp area affected. Overall study results and limits: Among the top 100, expanded CD8+ clones, as well as scalp clonality, were significantly decreased by tofacitinib.

Extracted RNA was reverse transcribed, and the resulting cDNA served as sequencing template. The data were produced by immunoSEQ multiplex PCR, yet TCRdb's version contains in-frame clones alone and is incomplete. The sample has under 110,000 clones, 50% to 60% seen once. In germline, CDR1 is SGHDT, CDR2 YYEEEE. V lost 0 bases, J lost 9 bases, and 13 bases lay in between. The CDR3 is made up of 14 amino acids. The sample holds one count of this clone. Its cognate antigen is unknown. Documented treatment: oral pan-JAK inhibitor, 5-10 mg twice daily. The chain has TRBV5-6 and TRBJ2-1; D gene uncertain. The clonotype originates from a human donor with alopecia areata. Material: CD8+ T cells sorted from blood, obtained between weeks 55 and 65, from a patient treated with tofacitinib. Here the CDR3 DNA reads TGTGCCAGCAGCTTGGATTCGTGGGTCGGTGAGCAGTTCTTC. Amino acid sequence: CASSLDSWVGEQFF.